This is a list of T cell receptor beta chains from one sample in a study of CD8+ T cells in alopecia areata. Clones were sequenced by immunoSEQ multiplex PCR, and TCRdb holds only the in-frame ones, with some missing. The sample comprises a few hundred thousand clones, less than 45% of which are singletons, and roughly 2.8% rests with the top ten. The specimen was CD4+ T cells sorted from blood, collected at roughly week 38, from a patient treated with tofacitinib. The source of these receptors is a human donor with alopecia areata. Both conserved end residues are part of each CDR3. The order of the fields is J gene, V gene, clone size, D gene, CDR3 DNA, CDR3 protein. The D gene is left open where the match is weak. Expanded clones get a size class; other rows say once, few or many, or leave the size out.

j_gene: TRBJ2-5; v_gene: TRBV11-2; abundance: few; d_gene: -; CDR3nt: TGTGCCAGCAGCGCTGGACATAGCGCGGAGACCCAGTACTTC; CDR3aa: CASSAGHSAETQYF
j_gene: TRBJ2-7; v_gene: TRBV5-1; abundance: -; d_gene: -; CDR3nt: TGCGCCAGCAGCTTGGGGGAGACGTCCTACGAGCAGTACTTC; CDR3aa: CASSLGETSYEQYF
j_gene: TRBJ2-1; v_gene: TRBV30; abundance: -; d_gene: TRBD2; CDR3nt: TGTGCCTGGAGTTTTCTACTCGGGAGGGTCCACAATGAGCAGTTCTTC; CDR3aa: CAWSFLLGRVHNEQFF
j_gene: TRBJ2-1; v_gene: TRBV5-1; abundance: -; d_gene: TRBD2; CDR3nt: TGCGCCAGCAGCTCCACCCGACTAGCGGACTACAATGAGCAGTTCTTC; CDR3aa: CASSSTRLADYNEQFF
j_gene: TRBJ2-1; v_gene: TRBV5-1; abundance: many; d_gene: -; CDR3nt: TGCGCCAGCAGCTTGTCCTCCCAAGTGAATGAGCAGTTCTTC; CDR3aa: CASSLSSQVNEQFF
j_gene: TRBJ2-1; v_gene: TRBV28; abundance: few; d_gene: TRBD2; CDR3nt: TGTGCCAGCAGTTTCGGCGGGAGGTCCTACAATGAGCAGTTCTTC; CDR3aa: CASSFGGRSYNEQFF
j_gene: TRBJ2-5; v_gene: TRBV6-5; abundance: -; d_gene: TRBD1; CDR3nt: TGTGCCAGCAGCACAGGGGGGACCCAGTACTTC; CDR3aa: CASSTGGTQYF
j_gene: TRBJ1-2; v_gene: TRBV7-2; abundance: few; d_gene: -; CDR3nt: TGTGCCAGCAGCTTAGTTGGGTCAGGGAACTATGGCTACACCTTC; CDR3aa: CASSLVGSGNYGYTF
j_gene: TRBJ2-7; v_gene: TRBV29-1; abundance: few; d_gene: -; CDR3nt: TGCAGCGTTGCCCGGGGTACTAGTCGAGAGCAGTACTTC; CDR3aa: CSVARGTSREQYF
j_gene: TRBJ2-7; v_gene: TRBV30; abundance: -; d_gene: -; CDR3nt: TGTGCCTGGAGTGTAGCCTACGAGCAGTACTTC; CDR3aa: CAWSVAYEQYF
j_gene: TRBJ2-7; v_gene: TRBV9; abundance: -; d_gene: -; CDR3nt: TGTGCCAGCAGCGTATGGGCCGTTTCCTACGAGCAGTACTTC; CDR3aa: CASSVWAVSYEQYF
j_gene: TRBJ1-1; v_gene: TRBV25-1; abundance: -; d_gene: -; CDR3nt: TGTGCCAGCAGTGAAACTCTCCAGGGTGGGTCAGCTTTCTTT; CDR3aa: CASSETLQGGSAFF
j_gene: TRBJ2-3; v_gene: TRBV29-1; abundance: -; d_gene: -; CDR3nt: TGCAGCGTTGAGCGTGGCACAGATACGCAGTATTTT; CDR3aa: CSVERGTDTQYF
j_gene: TRBJ1-2; v_gene: TRBV30; abundance: -; d_gene: -; CDR3nt: TGTGCCTCGTCTGTTGGAGGGACGTCCGATGGCTACACCTTC; CDR3aa: CASSVGGTSDGYTF
j_gene: TRBJ2-1; v_gene: TRBV6-1; abundance: few; d_gene: TRBD2; CDR3nt: TGTGCCAGCAGTTTCAGACTAGCCGAGTACAATGAGCAGTTCTTC; CDR3aa: CASSFRLAEYNEQFF
j_gene: TRBJ2-7; v_gene: TRBV29-1; abundance: -; d_gene: -; CDR3nt: TGCAGCGTTGCGATCACGGGGGTCTACGAGCAGTACTTC; CDR3aa: CSVAITGVYEQYF